What follows is one T cell receptor (beta chain) and its context. Germline CDR1 is LGHNT and CDR2 is FRNRAP. The CDR3 covers 13 residues. J was trimmed by 6 bases and V by 4 bases; bases with no gene match: 3. These data are taken from a study of blood T cell repertoires in COVID-19. Profiling relied on immunoSEQ multiplex PCR, and the TCRdb table lists in-frame clones only, not all of them. The table shows approximately 250,000 clones, with over 75% occurring only once. This TCR was recovered from a human donor in a cohort sampled during active COVID-19. The V gene is TRBV12-5, the J gene TRBJ2-1; 7 bases map to TRBD2. Sequenced: peripheral blood. The CDR3 DNA sequence: TGTGCTAGTGGTTCGGCTAGCGGCAATGAGCAGTTCTTC. Translating gives CASGSASGNEQFF.